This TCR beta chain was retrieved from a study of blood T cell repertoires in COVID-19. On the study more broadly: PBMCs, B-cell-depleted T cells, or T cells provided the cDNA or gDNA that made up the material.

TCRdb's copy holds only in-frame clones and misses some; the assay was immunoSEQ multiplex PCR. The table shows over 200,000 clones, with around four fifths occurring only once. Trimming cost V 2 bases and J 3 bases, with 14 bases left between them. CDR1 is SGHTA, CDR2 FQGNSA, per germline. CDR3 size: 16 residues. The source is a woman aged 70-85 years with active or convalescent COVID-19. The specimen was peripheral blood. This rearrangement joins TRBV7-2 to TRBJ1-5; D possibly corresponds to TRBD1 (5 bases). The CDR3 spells CASSLPVGRVNQPQHF. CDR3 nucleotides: TGTGCCAGCAGCTTACCTGTGGGGCGCGTCAATCAGCCCCAGCATTTT. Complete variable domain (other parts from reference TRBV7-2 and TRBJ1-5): GAGVSQSPSNKVTEKGKDVELRCDPISGHTALYWYRQSLGQGLEFLIYFQGNSAPDKSGLPSDRFSAERTGGSVSTLTIQRTQQEDSAVYLCASSLPVGRVNQPQHFGDGTRLSIL.